This is a list of T cell receptor beta chains from one sample in a study of OX40 agonist ivuxolimab in advanced cancers. Assay: immunoSEQ multiplex PCR; the TCRdb copy retains only in-frame clones and omits some. The data hold some 72,000 clones, with 92% observed a single time. The specimen was CD4+ or CD8+ T cells sorted from blood, collected in a trial of the OX40 agonist ivuxolimab. The receptors originated from an adult with an advanced solid tumor such as melanoma, head and neck, liver or kidney cancer. Each CDR3 is given with its conserved first and last residue. A D gene is named only where the DNA matches it firmly. Clone size appears in some rows only: once, few, many, or a class for an expanded clone.

d_call	v_call	cdr3_length	j_call	clone_size	cdr3_aa	cdr3_nt
TRBD2	TRBV2	14	TRBJ2-7	NA	CASSGRQGGYEQYF	TGTGCCAGCAGTGGTCGTCAGGGAGGGTACGAGCAGTACTTC
TRBD1	TRBV7-9	14	TRBJ2-7	NA	CASSFPQGALEQYF	TGTGCCAGCAGCTTTCCACAGGGGGCCCTCGAGCAGTACTTC
TRBD1	TRBV13	15	TRBJ2-3	once	CASNQDRGITDTQYF	TGTGCCAGCAATCAGGACAGGGGAATCACAGATACGCAGTATTTT
NA	TRBV9	14	TRBJ2-7	NA	CASSPPPGSDEQYF	TGTGCCAGCAGCCCCCCCCCAGGGTCCGACGAGCAGTACTTC
NA	TRBV5-1	16	TRBJ2-1	NA	CASSPLRGRPYNEQFF	TGCGCCAGCAGCCCGCTTAGAGGGCGGCCCTACAATGAGCAGTTCTTC
NA	TRBV7-6	14	TRBJ2-7	few	CASSLREVAYEQYF	TGTGCCAGCAGCTTAAGGGAGGTCGCGTACGAGCAGTACTTC
NA	TRBV19	14	TRBJ1-5	NA	CASSINLNSQPQHF	TGTGCCAGTAGTATTAATCTTAACTCACAGCCCCAGCATTTT
NA	TRBV14	17	TRBJ2-1	NA	CASSHPTGSVGYNEQFF	TGTGCCAGCAGCCATCCCACAGGGTCGGTGGGCTACAATGAGCAGTTCTTC
NA	TRBV11-2	13	TRBJ2-7	NA	CASSLDGVRGQYF	TGTGCCAGCAGCTTAGATGGTGTTAGAGGGCAGTACTTC
NA	TRBV19	12	TRBJ2-1	once	CASSIRYNEQFF	TGTGCCAGTAGTATACGGTACAATGAGCAGTTCTTC
NA	TRBV5-4	14	TRBJ2-2	once	CASGPEGGTGELFF	TGTGCCAGCGGCCCTGAGGGCGGCACCGGGGAGCTGTTTTTT
NA	TRBV10-2	11	TRBJ1-1	NA	CASSEGGEAFF	TGCGCCAGCAGTGAGGGAGGAGAAGCTTTCTTT
NA	TRBV4-2	19	TRBJ1-4	NA	CASSQPGTDFFATNEKLFF	TGTGCCAGCAGCCAACCAGGGACGGACTTCTTTGCAACTAATGAAAAACTGTTTTTT
TRBD1	TRBV27	13	TRBJ1-2	NA	CASRGQGTLGYTF	TGTGCCAGCAGGGGACAGGGGACACTTGGCTACACCTTC
NA	TRBV11-2	15	TRBJ2-1	once	CASSLVRRGYNEQFF	TGTGCCAGCAGCTTGGTGAGGCGAGGGTACAATGAGCAGTTCTTC
TRBD1	TRBV5-1	17	TRBJ1-5	once	CASSPVPGQGSGQPQHF	TGCGCCAGCAGCCCAGTCCCGGGACAGGGTTCGGGGCAGCCCCAGCATTTT
TRBD2	TRBV14	16	TRBJ2-1	NA	CASSRSLAGTYNEQFF	TGTGCCAGCAGCCGGTCACTAGCGGGGACCTACAATGAGCAGTTCTTC
NA	TRBV9	13	TRBJ1-1	NA	CASSVGGTTEAFF	TGTGCCAGCAGCGTAGGGGGGACCACTGAAGCTTTCTTT
NA	TRBV4-1	14	TRBJ2-7	NA	CASSQALSAREQYF	TGCGCCAGCAGCCAAGCCCTCTCCGCGCGGGAGCAGTACTTC
NA	TRBV4-1	15	TRBJ2-7	NA	CASSQAATGWNEQYF	TGCGCCAGCAGCCAAGCGGCGACAGGCTGGAACGAGCAGTACTTC
NA	TRBV4-1	14	TRBJ1-2	NA	CASSQGGTDYGYTF	TGCGCCAGCAGCCAAGGAGGGACTGACTATGGCTACACCTTC
NA	TRBV9	13	TRBJ1-2	NA	CASNAGASYGYTF	TGTGCCAGCAACGCGGGGGCCTCCTATGGCTACACCTTC
NA	TRBV29-1	13	TRBJ2-7	NA	CSALTGRNYEQYF	TGCAGCGCCCTCACGGGACGGAACTACGAGCAGTACTTC
NA	TRBV19	12	TRBJ1-1	NA	CASTPGGSEAFF	TGTGCCAGTACCCCCGGGGGGTCTGAAGCTTTCTTT
NA	TRBV5-1	16	TRBJ2-7	NA	CASSLAWEGAAYEQYF	TGCGCCAGCAGCTTGGCATGGGAAGGGGCAGCCTACGAGCAGTACTTC
TRBD2	TRBV11-2	15	TRBJ2-1	NA	CASSSRGGFYNEQFF	TGTGCCAGCAGCTCCCGGGGGGGCTTCTACAATGAGCAGTTCTTC
NA	TRBV11-2	13	TRBJ2-7	NA	CASSLRGPHEQYF	TGTGCCAGCAGCTTAAGGGGCCCTCACGAGCAGTACTTC
TRBD1	TRBV29-1	16	TRBJ1-2	NA	CSARLGQGERNYGYTF	TGCAGCGCAAGGTTGGGACAGGGAGAACGAAACTATGGCTACACCTTC
NA	TRBV11-2	15	TRBJ2-6	NA	CASSLDFSGANVLTF	TGTGCCAGCAGCCTGGACTTCTCTGGGGCCAACGTCCTGACTTTC
NA	TRBV9	16	TRBJ2-3	NA	CASSVGDSAPTDTQYF	TGTGCCAGCAGCGTAGGCGACTCAGCCCCCACAGATACGCAGTATTTT
NA	TRBV4-1	12	TRBJ1-1	NA	CASSADSSEAFF	TGCGCCAGCAGCGCCGACAGCAGTGAAGCTTTCTTT
NA	TRBV9	12	TRBJ2-2	NA	CASRSLKGELFF	TGTGCCAGCAGGTCACTTAAGGGGGAGCTGTTTTTT
NA	TRBV7-9	14	TRBJ1-2	NA	CASSLESFNYGYTF	TGTGCCAGCAGCTTAGAGAGCTTTAACTATGGCTACACCTTC
NA	TRBV9	15	TRBJ1-2	NA	CASSVAEQANYGYTF	TGTGCCAGCAGCGTAGCTGAGCAGGCTAACTATGGCTACACCTTC
TRBD1	TRBV30	13	TRBJ2-7	NA	CAWSAGTAYEQYF	TGTGCCTGGAGCGCCGGGACAGCTTACGAGCAGTACTTC
NA	TRBV6-6	15	TRBJ2-1	NA	CASSYPMAGNNEQFF	TGTGCCAGCAGTTACCCCATGGCAGGTAACAATGAGCAGTTCTTC
NA	TRBV4-3	13	TRBJ2-7	NA	CASSQVGAYEQYF	TGCGCCAGCAGCCAAGTCGGTGCCTACGAGCAGTACTTC
NA	TRBV4-3	16	TRBJ2-1	NA	CASSQDRADYYNEQFF	TGCGCCAGCAGCCAAGATCGCGCAGACTACTACAATGAGCAGTTCTTC
NA	TRBV29-1	15	TRBJ2-2	NA	CSVRDPAQPTGELFF	TGCAGCGTGAGGGATCCGGCACAACCCACCGGGGAGCTGTTTTTT
NA	TRBV7-3	13	TRBJ2-3	NA	CASSFPGHDTQYF	TGTGCCAGCAGCTTCCCTGGCCACGATACGCAGTATTTT
NA	TRBV18	14	TRBJ1-5	NA	CASSPTDSNQPQHF	TGTGCCAGCTCACCGACAGATAGCAATCAGCCCCAGCATTTT
NA	TRBV27	13	TRBJ2-5	NA	CASSTGQLETQYF	TGTGCCAGCAGTACCGGACAGTTAGAGACCCAGTACTTC
NA	TRBV7-2	17	TRBJ2-7	NA	CASSFSTVHGEADEQYF	TGTGCCAGCAGCTTTTCGACCGTACACGGGGAGGCGGACGAGCAGTACTTC
TRBD1	TRBV27	16	TRBJ2-7	NA	CASGGTGAPKPYEQYF	TGTGCCAGTGGGGGGACAGGGGCTCCAAAGCCCTACGAGCAGTACTTC
NA	TRBV5-1	15	TRBJ2-4	NA	CASSLEYRTQNIQYF	TGCGCCAGCAGCTTGGAGTATCGGACCCAAAACATTCAGTACTTC
NA	TRBV27	14	TRBJ1-6	once	CASSPGQSNSPLHF	TGTGCCAGCAGTCCCGGACAGTCTAATTCACCCCTCCACTTT
TRBD1	TRBV19	14	TRBJ1-2	NA	CASPPGQGLNGYTF	TGTGCCAGCCCTCCGGGACAGGGGCTGAATGGCTACACCTTC